These 30 T cell receptor beta chains were sequenced from one sample in a study of blood T cells in healthy people across ages. Together with a sample-barcoded 5' primer, a J-beta primer mix was included in a second PCR lasting about 6 to 11 cycles. TCRdb reprocessed the 5' RACE reads with MiXCR, giving one entry per CDR3 protein. The table has about 690,000 distinct CDR3 sequences, approximately 40% seen once; the top ten hold about 32%. The sample was blood. These receptor sequences come from a man older than 75 in good health.

This chain links TRBV28 with TRBJ2-1, with TRBD1 matching over 10 bases. This CDR3 comprises 17 residues. The germline V gene encodes CDR1 MDHEN and CDR2 SYDVKM. With 4 bases clipped from V and 0 bases from J, the junction kept 6 bases outside the gene matches. CDR3 in amino acids: CASSSGQGMISYNEQFF. CDR3 bases: TGTGCCAGCAGTTCGGGACAGGGGATGATCTCCTACAATGAGCAGTTCTTC.

V usage is TRBV11-3 and J usage is TRBJ2-1; 8 bases map to TRBD2. The V gene's germline CDR1 is SGHNT and CDR2 YENEEA. The CDR3 has 17 residues. V dropped 4 bases and J dropped 0; count of bases not matched to a gene: 8. CDR3 in amino acids: CASSSARGASSYNEQFF. The CDR3 nucleotides are TGTGCCAGCAGCTCCGCGCGGGGGGCGAGCTCCTACAATGAGCAGTTCTTC.

About this clonotype itself: A much larger clonotype is one base distant, so this may be a read error. The rearrangement joins TRBV25-1 to TRBJ2-7; 10 bases agree with TRBD1. The J call could be wrong; TRBJ2-5 is a better fit for the DNA end. Germline CDR1 reads MGHDK; CDR2 reads SYGVNS. The CDR3 is made up of 15 amino acids. The CDR3 loop reads CAGSELGTGVETQYF. The CDR3 DNA follows: TGTGCCGGCAGTGAATTAGGGACAGGGGTAGAGACCCAGTACTTC.

The V and J genes are TRBV7-2 and TRBJ2-2, with TRBD1 matching 7 bases. CDR1 SGHTA and CDR2 FQGNSA come from the germline V gene. The length of the CDR3 is 14 residues. V gave up 3 bases and J gave up 4 bases; unmatched junction bases: 2. The CDR3 nucleotides read TGTGCCAGCAGCTTCTCAGGGGGCACCGGGGAGCTGTTTTTT. Translated, it gives CASSFSGGTGELFF.

At least ten counts were recorded for this clonotype. The chain recombines TRBV9 with TRBJ2-1; TRBD2 aligns across 7 bases. Germline CDR1 is SGDLS and CDR2 is YYNGEE. The CDR3 covers 16 residues. V gave up 0 bases and J gave up 1 base; unmatched junction bases: 4. The CDR3 DNA reads TGTGCCAGCAGCGTAGACGGGAGGAGGTCCTACAATGAGCAGTTCTTC. This sequence encodes CASSVDGRRSYNEQFF.

This chain joins TRBV3-1 and TRBJ2-4; D unclear. The DNA end is a closer match to TRBJ2-7, so the J assignment may be wrong. Per germline, CDR1 LGHDT and CDR2 YNNKEL (reference sequence). This CDR3 comprises 12 residues. In DNA form, the CDR3 reads TGTGCCAGCAGCCAAAGGAAGGGCGAGCAGTACTTC. It is translated as CASSQRKGEQYF.

This chain joins TRBV6-1 and TRBJ2-1; D unclear. V was cut by 10 bases and J by 10 bases, with 20 bases left in between. Looked up from germline, CDR1 is MNHNS and CDR2 is SASEGT. The CDR3 runs 13 residues. CDR3 sequence: CATGHMGYEEQFF. The CDR3 region has the DNA TGTGCCACAGGCCACATGGGGTACGAGGAGCAGTTCTTC.

This clonotype was counted a few times. For the CDR3, the DNA is TGTGCCAGCAGCTCAAAAGGACTACCCTCCGAGCAGTACTTC. Its translation is CASSSKGLPSEQYF. The V and J genes are TRBV7-9 and TRBJ2-4; D possibly corresponds to TRBD2 (6 bases). The tail of the sequence fits TRBJ2-7 better, so the J call may be wrong. The CDR3 extends over 14 amino acids. Germline values: CDR1 SEHNR, CDR2 FQNEAQ (reference sequence).

This clonotype was picked up one time. This chain connects TRBV2 to TRBJ2-1; D gene ambiguous. The CDR3 is 15 residues long. Germline CDR1 SNHLY, CDR2 FYNNEI. Trimming took off 5 bases at V and 4 bases at J, with 15 bases between the two ends. CDR3 sequence: CASSPLRAQYNEQFF. Written as DNA, the CDR3 is TGTGCCAGCAGTCCCCTTCGCGCGCAATACAATGAGCAGTTCTTC.

J is TRBJ2-3 and V is TRBV12-3 or TRBV12-4; maybe TRBD2 (5 bases). This CDR3 comprises 17 residues. V lost 7 bases to trimming and J lost 0 bases, with 20 bases between them. The CDR3 loop reads CASTFTTRAASTDTQYF. The CDR3 nucleotides read TGTGCCAGCACATTTACCACCCGAGCGGCTAGCACAGATACGCAGTATTTT.

Remarks on this clonotype: A much larger clone sits a single nucleotide away, making a read error possible. The chain employs TRBV20-1 and TRBJ2-7; 9 nucleotides line up with TRBD1. The DNA end favors TRBJ2-5, so the J call may be wrong. The CDR3 spans 14 residues. Looked up from germline, CDR1 is DFQATT and CDR2 is SNEGSKA (reference sequence). The CDR3 coding sequence is TGCAGTGCTAGAGCACAGGGGGCTGGGGAGACCCAGTACTTC. Its translation: CSARAQGAGETQYF.

CDR3 bases: TGTGCCAGCAGTGAATCTTGGGGGGGGGCACCCTACGAGCAGTACTTC. Amino acid sequence: CASSESWGGAPYEQYF. V is TRBV6-1 and J is TRBJ2-5, with D tentatively TRBD2 (7 bases). The J call may be in error: the DNA end matches TRBJ2-7 better. Germline V gene data show CDR1 as MNHNS and CDR2 as SASEGT. This CDR3 is built from 16 residues.

The CDR3 loop reads CASSLVRGEFPDTQYF. Written as DNA, the CDR3 is TGCGCCAGCAGCTTGGTGCGGGGGGAGTTTCCAGATACGCAGTATTTT. V usage is TRBV5-1 and J usage is TRBJ2-3; 8 nucleotides agree with TRBD2. V gave up 0 bases and J gave up 4 bases; unmatched junction bases: 7. CDR1 and CDR2 (germline): SGHRS, YFSETQ. The CDR3 length is 16 residues.

The rearrangement joins TRBV30 to TRBJ2-6; maybe TRBD2 (6 bases). Per germline, CDR1 GTSNPN and CDR2 SVGIG (reference sequence). Trimming cost V 4 bases and J 3 bases, with 10 bases left between them. This CDR3 contains 14 residues. This CDR3 is CAWIAGNGANVLTF. The CDR3 DNA is TGTGCCTGGATCGCGGGAAATGGGGCCAACGTCCTGACTTTC.

This clonotype was seen a handful of times. V gene TRBV12-3 or TRBV12-4 combines with J gene TRBJ1-2; TRBD1 matches at 7 bases. CDR3 length: 16 amino acids. J was trimmed by 8 bases and V by 1 base; bases with no gene match: 13. CDR3 sequence: CASSLGTGRGREGYTF. The CDR3, as DNA: TGTGCCAGCAGTTTAGGGACAGGCCGAGGGAGGGAAGGCTACACCTTC.

On this clonotype: An end of the junction does not agree with germline; a read error may underlie this. The chain is built from TRBV7-2 and TRBJ2-7; D may correspond to TRBD1 or TRBD2 (6 bases each). Germline CDR1 reads SGHTA; CDR2 reads FQGNSA. The CDR3 has 12 residues. Written as DNA, the CDR3 is TGTGCCGGCAGCCGGGGGCACTACGAGCAGTACTTC. This sequence encodes CAGSRGHYEQYF. Filled out from reference TRBV7-2 and TRBJ2-7, the complete variable domain reads GAGVSQSPSNKVTEKGKDVELRCDPISGHTALYWYRQSLGQGLEFLIYFQGNSAPDKSGLPSDRFSAERTGGSVSTLTIQRTQQEDSAVYLCAGSRGHYEQYFGPGTRLTVT.

A few counts support this clonotype. The rearrangement links TRBV3-1 to TRBJ1-1; 8 nucleotides match TRBD1. This CDR3 has 12 amino acids. With V trimmed by 4 bases and J by 8 bases, 3 bases remained unmatched. CDR1 and CDR2 from the germline V gene are LGHDT and YNNKEL (reference sequence). The CDR3 here is CASSRRQGEAFF. The DNA for the CDR3 is TGTGCCAGCAGCCGCCGACAGGGGGAAGCTTTCTTT.

Regarding this clonotype: A much larger clone differs by one base, so this may be a read error. The rearrangement uses TRBV29-1 and TRBJ2-7, with D tentatively TRBD2 (6 bases). Germline V gene lookup returns CDR1 SQVTM and CDR2 ANQGSEA. The CDR3 length is 15 residues. Trimming left V 4 bases short and J 0 bases short, with 16 bases between. As DNA, the CDR3 is TGCAGCGTTGGGGGGGTCGGTACCAGCTCCTACGAGCAGTACTTC. Translating gives CSVGGVGTSSYEQYF.

In its sample, this clonotype was seen a few times. The chain uses TRBV5-1 and TRBJ2-6; D perhaps matches TRBD1 (5 bases). Germline CDR1 SGHRS, CDR2 YFSETQ. The CDR3 runs to 17 residues. Deletions cut 0 bases from V and 2 bases from J, with 12 bases between. Here the CDR3 DNA reads TGCGCCAGCAGCTTGGGTCAGGGTCTCCCTGGGGCCAACGTCCTGACTTTC. Its protein is CASSLGQGLPGANVLTF. The variable domain in full, with the rest retrieved from reference TRBV5-1 and TRBJ2-6, is KAGVTQTPRYLIKTRGQQVTLSCSPISGHRSVSWYQQTPGQGLQFLFEYFSETQRNKGNFPGRFSGRQFSNSRSEMNVSTLELGDSALYLCASSLGQGLPGANVLTFGAGSRLTVL.

The chain couples TRBV15 to TRBJ2-3; 9 bases are shared with TRBD2. V was pared by 3 bases and J by 2 bases, with 6 bases of the junction left unmatched. The length of the CDR3 is 16 residues. CDR1 is LNHNV, CDR2 YYDKDF, per germline (reference sequence). CDR3 protein: CATSRTSGRFTDTQYF. CDR3 sequence (DNA): TGTGCCACCAGCAGGACTAGCGGACGCTTCACAGATACGCAGTATTTT.

A few counts support this clonotype. The chain couples TRBV7-3 to TRBJ2-1, with 16 bases aligning to TRBD2. Germline values: CDR1 SGHTA, CDR2 FQGTGA. Trimming took 5 bases from V and 5 from J; bases not matched to a gene: 12. This CDR3 has 19 amino acids. The CDR3 loop reads CASSLIPGLAGGEHNEQFF. CDR3 in DNA: TGTGCCAGCAGCCTAATCCCGGGACTAGCGGGAGGGGAACACAATGAGCAGTTCTTC.

In its sample, this clonotype was seen a few times. V and J are TRBV12-3 or TRBV12-4 and TRBJ2-7, with a tentative D call TRBD2 (5 bases). CDR3 length: 16 residues. Trimming stripped 5 bases from V and 1 base from J, with 18 bases between. The chain's CDR3 is CASSNEKGRDSYEQYF. The CDR3 bases are TGTGCCAGCAGTAACGAAAAAGGACGGGATTCCTACGAGCAGTACTTC.

The chain links TRBV6-1 to TRBJ1-1; TRBD1 agrees at 9 bases. Germline CDR1 reads MNHNS; CDR2 reads SASEGT. The CDR3 totals 15 residues. Trimming at V came to 0 bases and at J to 7 bases, leaving 6 bases not matched to a gene. CDR3 region: CASSEALQGASEAFF. Here the CDR3 DNA reads TGTGCCAGCAGTGAAGCGCTACAGGGGGCAAGTGAAGCTTTCTTT.

This clonotype was seen more than once but under ten times. The chain is built from TRBV7-2 and TRBJ1-1; the D is unclear. The CDR3 totals 13 residues. V dropped 5 bases and J dropped 2 bases, with 9 bases sitting between them. CDR1 and CDR2 from the germline V gene are SGHTA and FQGNSA. The DNA for the CDR3 is TGTGCCAGCAGCGCCCAACGCAACACTGAAGCTTTCTTT. It codes for CASSAQRNTEAFF.

This clonotype was found many times. The V and J genes are TRBV7-2 and TRBJ2-5; D tentatively reads TRBD1 or TRBD2 (5 bases each). The CDR3 is 17 residues long. Trimming pared 0 bases from V and 4 bases from J, leaving 18 bases between. Germline CDR1 reads SGHTA; CDR2 reads FQGNSA. The CDR3 DNA is TGTGCCAGCAGCTTAGCTACCTGGGGGATAGGAGGAGAGACCCAGTACTTC. It encodes CASSLATWGIGGETQYF.

The count of this clonotype is one. This chain connects TRBV7-3 to TRBJ2-3, with D hard to call. The V end lost 2 bases, the J end lost 6 bases, and 9 bases lay between the germline ends. CDR3 length equals 13 residues. The germline gives CDR1 SGHTA, CDR2 FQGTGA. The CDR3 nucleotides are TGTGCCAGCAGCTTATCCCAGTTGGATACGCAGTATTTT. This translates into CASSLSQLDTQYF. The entire variable domain, with the rest obtained from reference TRBV7-3 and TRBJ2-3, is as follows: GAGVSQTPSNKVTEKGKYVELRCDPISGHTALYWYRQSLGQGPEFLIYFQGTGAADDSGLPNDRFFAVRPEGSVSTLKIQRTERGDSAVYLCASSLSQLDTQYFGPGTRLTVL.

Ten or more counts support this clonotype. This chain links TRBV29-1 with TRBJ2-7; D may be TRBD2 (6 bases). Germline loops: CDR1 SQVTM, CDR2 ANQGSEA. V shed 3 bases and J shed 6 bases, with 15 bases lying between them. This CDR3 is built from 13 residues. CDR3 loop: CSVDKVGGGEQYF. CDR3 nucleotide sequence: TGCAGCGTTGATAAAGTTGGGGGAGGCGAGCAGTACTTC.

This rearrangement joins TRBV12-5 to TRBJ2-1, with D unclear. Germline V CDR1 and CDR2: LGHNT, FRNRAP. The CDR3 runs 18 residues. V shed 7 bases and J shed 3 bases, with 25 bases lying between them. The CDR3 here is CASELTTLSETGYNEQFF. The CDR3 nucleotides read TGTGCTAGTGAACTGACGACTTTGTCGGAGACGGGCTACAATGAGCAGTTCTTC.

This rearrangement joins TRBV18 to TRBJ2-5; the D is unclear. V was trimmed by 1 base and J by 1 base, leaving 7 bases between them. Per the germline V gene, CDR1 is KGHSH and CDR2 is LQKENI. CDR3 length equals 14 residues. CDR3 sequence: CASSPQVGQETQYF. CDR3 coding DNA: TGTGCCAGCTCACCACAGGTCGGCCAAGAGACCCAGTACTTC.

The rearrangement joins TRBV20-1 to TRBJ2-5; TRBD2 agrees at 10 bases. Germline-derived CDR1 and CDR2 are DFQATT and SNEGSKA (reference sequence). The CDR3 sequence is 12 residues long. The J segment lost 11 bases and the V segment lost 6 bases, leaving 9 bases of the junction unmatched. CDR3 coding DNA: TGCAGTGCGGGGACTAGCGACGGTGAGCAGTACTTC. Translating gives CSAGTSDGEQYF.